Sequencing of this TCR beta chain was carried out in a study of identical twins' blood T cells. Regarding the study as a whole: Shared CDR3 clonotype counts tracked mainly the product of cloneset sizes. Each donor's most abundant TCRbeta clonotypes shared more CDR3 sequences with her twin than unrelated donors.

Sample barcodes were added at both library ends during cDNA synthesis. TCRdb recomputed calls from the 5' RACE reads with MiXCR, one row per CDR3 protein. The table includes fewer than 450,000 distinct CDR3 sequences, approximately 30% detected once. The three twin pairs were reared together, likely meeting the same infections. The germline CDR1 and CDR2 sequences are WNHNN and SYGVQD (reference sequence). V gave up 3 bases and J gave up 3 bases, with 24 bases separating them. The CDR3 contains 18 residues. In its sample, this clonotype was seen a few times. Its specificity is not known. The TCR comes from a woman aged 18-49 years in good health. The genes are TRBV10-1 and TRBJ2-7; D could derive from TRBD1 or TRBD2 (6 bases each). Sample: PBMCs. This CDR3 reads CASSDPMGGYFPSYEQYF. CDR3 in DNA: TGCGCCAGCAGTGACCCTATGGGGGGCTACTTTCCGAGCTACGAGCAGTACTTC.